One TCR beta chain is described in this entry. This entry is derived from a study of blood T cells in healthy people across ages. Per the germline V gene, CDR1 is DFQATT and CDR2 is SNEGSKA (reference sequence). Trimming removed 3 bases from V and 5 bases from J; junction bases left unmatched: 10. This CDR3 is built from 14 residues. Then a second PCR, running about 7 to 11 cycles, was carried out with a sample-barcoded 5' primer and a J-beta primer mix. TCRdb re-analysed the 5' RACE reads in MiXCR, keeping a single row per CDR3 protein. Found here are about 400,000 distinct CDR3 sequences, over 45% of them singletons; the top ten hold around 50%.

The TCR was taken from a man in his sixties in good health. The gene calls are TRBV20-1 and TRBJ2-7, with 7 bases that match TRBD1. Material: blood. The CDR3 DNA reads TGCAGTGCTAGGTACAGGGGTGGACGCGACGAGCAGTACTTC. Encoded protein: CSARYRGGRDEQYF.